The T cell receptor beta chain under discussion was sequenced for a study of T cell responses to AZD1222 COVID-19 vaccine. Repertoires were generated with immunoSEQ multiplex PCR, while TCRdb's copy carries only in-frame clones and drops some. The table shows 130,000 or so clones, with 86% occurring only once. V lost 5 bases, J lost 0 bases, and 14 bases lay in between. The CDR3 extends over 16 amino acids. Germline values: CDR1 MNHEY, CDR2 SMNVEV (reference sequence). The sequencing here drew on peripheral blood, taken on day 0 of AZD1222 vaccination. This chain uses TRBV27 with TRBJ2-1; TRBD2 is a possible D gene (5 bases). The sequence was collected from an adult in good health. DNA for the CDR3: TGTGCCAGCAGTGCAAATAGCGCCCTCTCCTACAATGAGCAGTTCTTC. This translates into CASSANSALSYNEQFF.